A selection of T cell receptor beta chains follows, all from one sample in a study of blood T cell repertoires in COVID-19. Sequencing was performed with immunoSEQ multiplex PCR; in TCRdb, only in-frame clones are kept and a portion is missing. This table holds about 64,000 clones, approximately 78% found once. Sequencing was performed on peripheral blood. Receptor source: a man older than 75 with acute or convalescent COVID-19. The CDR3 runs from the conserved cysteine through the conserved F or W.

j_call v_call cdr3_aa
TRBJ2-2 TRBV6-6 CASSLGQGLSGLFF
TRBJ1-2 TRBV4-1 CASSQDGWDRVNGYTF
TRBJ1-1 TRBV30 CAWSGTGYTEAFF
TRBJ1-2 TRBV13 CASSNRDRKSYGYTF
TRBJ2-1 TRBV10-3 CAISSQDPVQFF
TRBJ2-3 TRBV7-8 CASSLRQGWTDTQYF
TRBJ2-3 TRBV2 CASSGTSGGANTQYF
TRBJ2-7 TRBV11-3 CASSLGEGAGDYEQYF
TRBJ1-1 TRBV6-6 CASSYAWEKNTEAFF
TRBJ1-1 TRBV5-6 CASSPSTGTEAFF
TRBJ1-5 TRBV18 CASSPDRDQPQHF
TRBJ2-5 TRBV3-1/TRBV3-2 CASSQEFGSGGAWEETQYF
TRBJ2-5 TRBV6-1 CASSVAGSQETQYF
TRBJ2-7 TRBV5-1 CASSPDGTPDYEQYF
TRBJ2-5 TRBV3-1/TRBV3-2 CASSQAGGGLETQYF
TRBJ2-7 TRBV6-2/TRBV6-3 CASSSPRVRGSYEQYF
TRBJ1-1 TRBV6-2/TRBV6-3 CASSSYDRVNTEAFF
TRBJ2-7 TRBV6-6 CASREPRESYEQYF
TRBJ2-6 TRBV19 CASSPGGQDVLTF
TRBJ1-6 TRBV9 CASSVGPGPGNSPLHF
TRBJ1-5 TRBV27 CASSPRSTSNQPQHF
TRBJ2-1 TRBV20-1 CSAGHNEQFF
TRBJ2-7 TRBV11-2 CASSSQGYEQYF
TRBJ1-4 TRBV18 CASSSTGGAEKLFF
TRBJ1-2 TRBV5-4 CASSETGGEVYGYTF
TRBJ1-2 TRBV7-9 CASSLTGEAWGYTF
TRBJ2-3 TRBV9 CASSVGNGQTTDTQYF
TRBJ1-1 TRBV12-3/TRBV12-4 CASRAGLAEAFF
TRBJ2-4 TRBV7-9 CASSLDLQNIQYF
TRBJ2-7 TRBV4-1 CASSQSETPGQGIFYEQYF
TRBJ1-4 TRBV2 CASSDRTTNEKLFF
TRBJ2-3 TRBV5-1 CASSGAGDLADTQYF
TRBJ2-1 TRBV7-8 CASSSPEGSFDPDLLHEQFF
TRBJ2-1 TRBV5-1 CASNRDSYNEQFF
TRBJ2-6 TRBV19 CASSIDRGQGAGANVLTF
TRBJ1-2 TRBV5-1 CASSLDPDRGGEGYTF
TRBJ2-5 TRBV19 CASSIRVRETQYF
TRBJ1-5 TRBV19 CASSSYRVRLNQPQHF
TRBJ1-1 TRBV6-2/TRBV6-3 CASSPRQGSDTEAFF
TRBJ1-3 TRBV20-1 CSASPQISGNTIYF
TRBJ2-2 TRBV29-1 CSGSGGLAGGTNTGELFF
TRBJ2-6 TRBV19 CASSITGLAGGRTGANVLTF
TRBJ1-1 TRBV18 CVSSQGHRVEAFF
TRBJ2-5 TRBV27 CASRRTHQETQYF
TRBJ1-1 TRBV7-9 CASRKGDTEAFF
TRBJ2-7 TRBV3-1/TRBV3-2 CASSSSGGLSYEQYF
TRBJ2-6 TRBV6-5 CASSYDRAGANVLTF
TRBJ2-3 TRBV29-1 CSAPLGLAGGQSTDTQYF
TRBJ1-2 TRBV3-1/TRBV3-2 CASSQGTGRLYGYTF
TRBJ1-4 TRBV4-2 CASSQSAGGQLNEKLFF
TRBJ2-7 TRBV6-1 CASSPQGGSYEQYF
TRBJ1-4 TRBV7-2 CASSFNPDEKLFF
TRBJ1-2 TRBV6-1 CASSDRGGGYTF
TRBJ1-5 TRBV10-2 CASSPSQGVQPQHF
TRBJ2-3 TRBV19 CASNSGGVTDTQYF
TRBJ1-2 TRBV15 CATTRDRATTNYGYTF